This TCR beta chain appears in the sequencing data of a study of post-analysis software for immune sequencing data. Study-wide points: F measure clustering grouped samples strongly by preparation batch. Comparison of patients with controls showed five or six TRBV segments more frequent in patients, TRBV5-6, TRBV5-1 and TRBV20-1 among them. Normalized Chao1 diversity was significantly reduced in patients versus controls.

Trimming pared 5 bases from V and 10 bases from J, leaving 35 bases between. The CDR3 extends over 18 amino acids. Germline CDR1 DFQATT, CDR2 SNEGSKA (reference sequence). This clonotype was counted only a few times. The antigen is unknown. The TCR beta cDNA libraries contained unique molecular identifiers. MiXCR, run by TCRdb on the PCR reads, gives a single entry per CDR3 protein. The repertoire holds around 770,000 distinct CDR3 sequences, with 46% as singletons. The chain recombines TRBV20-1 with TRBJ1-2; D not resolved. This clonotype was sampled from a girl aged 5-17 years with multiple sclerosis. The sequencing input was blood. The CDR3: CSAHPWLLSIRSTADYTF. The CDR3 nucleotides are TGCAGTGCTCACCCATGGCTCCTCAGCATTCGCTCAACAGCGGACTACACCTTC.